The clone carrying this TCR beta chain has a single count. Germline CDR1 reads SGHTA; CDR2 reads FQGNSA. The ends were cut back, 6 bases at V and 5 bases at J, with 16 bases in the middle. CDR3 size: 15 residues. This sample stems from a study of blood T cell repertoires in COVID-19. In the study overall: Sources were T cells, B-cell-depleted T cells, or PBMCs; the material itself was cDNA or gDNA.

In the study's own analysis: Researchers report that nucleated cell counts were estimated from reference gene primer amplification. Only in-frame clones appear in the TCRdb table, and some are missing; sequencing was by immunoSEQ multiplex PCR. D and trimming were read from the DNA, whereas the V and J calls and clone size are those reported in that table. The sample yields around 160,000 clones, about 83% seen once. This clonotype was sampled from a woman in her forties or fifties who had been exposed to COVID-19. The chain employs TRBV7-2 and TRBJ2-2, with D possibly matching TRBD2 (7 bases). Sequenced: PBMCs or T cells enriched from blood (not recorded which). CDR3 residues: CASRGSGGRTGELFF. For the CDR3, the DNA is TGTGCCAGCAGAGGTTCGGGGGGCCGGACCGGGGAGCTGTTTTTT.